This T cell receptor beta chain was profiled in a study of CD8+ T cells in alopecia areata (dated 2018 in TCRdb). For the study in its entirety: The treated patients, all with moderate-to-severe alopecia areata, were enrolled in an open-label pilot trial of oral tofacitinib given at 5 to 10 mg twice daily. Patients received tofacitinib for 6 to 18 months and were then followed off drug for 6 months to check for delayed response and recurrence. In treated patients, disease severity was measured using the SALT score, which gives the percentage of scalp surface area affected. To study T cell clonal expansion in alopecia areata, the researchers applied high-throughput TCRbeta sequencing to both the C3H/HeJ mouse model and human patients. On the human side, TCRbeta sequencing was run on scalp tissue and on sorted CD4+ and CD8+ peripheral blood T cells from healthy controls and from alopecia areata patients with either patchy or totalis/universalis disease. Patients on tofacitinib were biopsied at baseline and after 4 and 24 weeks of treatment, and several of the patients also had a later scalp biopsy. Scalp clonality was compared among normal scalp (n=4), patchy alopecia areata scalp (n=8), and alopecia totalis/universalis scalp (n=8). RNA came from the PAXgene miRNA kit for fixed scalp, the miRNeasy kit for PBMCs, and the RNeasy kit for mouse skin. Amplification of TCRbeta CDR3 regions was done by immunoSEQ multiplex PCR using 35 Vbeta forward primers and 13 Jbeta reverse primers. Results and caveats for the whole study, not just this receptor: Lesional scalp, especially in alopecia totalis/universalis, showed higher clonality and more expanded CD8+ clones than normal scalp, suggesting antigenic drive. TCR sequences shared between patients were less clear than in mice, possibly partly because of HLA diversity in the patient population. Because the treated cohort was small and included a single nonresponder, larger studies are needed to assess links between baseline CD8+ expansion and response. Resident alphabeta T cells in normal human skin are also sequenced, complicating scalp TCR repertoire analysis, unlike mouse skin dominated by gammadelta T cells. Many expanded lesional clones persisted in scalp and blood during tofacitinib treatment, which may partly explain relapse after stopping treatment. Scalp clonality and the number of expanded CD8+ clones among the top 100 scalp clones were significantly decreased by tofacitinib.

What the treatment or condition label conveys for this sample: oral pan-JAK inhibitor, 5-10 mg twice daily. Lesional scalp punch biopsies and peripheral blood were collected from alopecia areata patients. PBMCs were isolated by density centrifugation and stained for CD3, CD4 and CD8, and CD4+ and CD8+ T cells were sorted on a FACSAria. Receptor libraries were prepared by the immunoSEQ multiplex PCR assay. For TCR sequencing, RNA was extracted from every sample and reverse transcribed into cDNA to serve as template. First-strand cDNA was synthesized with SuperScript III using a 2:1 mix of oligo-dT and random hexamers. Amplification bias was assessed with a synthetic immune receptor repertoire, and residual bias was removed computationally. Processing in the source paper ran as follows. After raw reads were preprocessed to remove errors, the CDR3 was defined following IMGT conventions as running from the conserved cysteine to phenylalanine. Clonality was computed by normalizing Shannon entropy by log2 of the number of productive unique TCRs and subtracting the result from 1. Scalp TCRbeta sequences were cross-referenced with sorted blood CD4 and CD8 repertoires so that the CD4 or CD8 identity of scalp clones could be inferred. In its TCRdb copy, this immuneACCESS table keeps in-frame sequences only and misses some clones. Where compared with another copy, unresolved V genes explain less than half of these, and the others have no known cause. The DNA gave D and trimming, while V, J and clone size come from that table. A total of some 190,000 clones appear in this sample, 51% of them only once. 10% of the sample is held by the ten biggest clonotypes.

For CDR1 and CDR2, the germline V gene lists SQVTM and ANQGSEA. The CDR3 runs 13 amino acids, cysteine and phenylalanine included. Only the CDR3 DNA stays, 39 bases, in frame from base 1. V is clipped by 8 bases and J by 1 base, and the sequence between their germline boundaries is 14 bases long. This clone was picked up many times. Its antigen is unknown. It has no much larger one-base neighbor in the sample; base qualities were not kept. This specimen was CD8+ T cells sorted from blood, taken around week 53, from a patient treated with tofacitinib. The chain links TRBV29-1 with TRBJ2-5, with the D gene tentatively TRBD1 or TRBD2, based on 5 matching bases in each. This clonotype was obtained from a human donor with alopecia areata. The CDR3 corresponds to CSTRPGTQETQYF. The nucleotides read TGCAGCACCCGCCCCGGGACCCAAGAGACCCAGTACTTC.